The 32 T cell receptor beta chains presented below share a single source sample, sequenced in a study of T cells in Graves' hyperthyroidism and ophthalmopathy. The investigators amplified TCR beta CDR3 regions from RNA transcripts. TCR CDR3 underwent first-round RT-PCR with the HTBI primer set. TCRdb redid the calling of the multiplex PCR reads with MiXCR, one entry per CDR3 protein. The data contain 550,000 to 650,000 distinct CDR3 sequences, about 15% of them singletons. The sequencing sample was made of blood. Receptors were obtained from a woman in her thirties with Graves' hyperthyroidism that later progressed to Graves' ophthalmopathy.

CDR3 nucleotides: TGCAGCGCCGTCAGGGCTTCCTATGGCTACACCTTC. As protein: CSAVRASYGYTF. The chain links TRBV29-1 to TRBJ1-2; perhaps TRBD1 as D (5 bases). The CDR3 covers 12 residues. Trimming pared 7 bases from V and 4 bases from J, leaving 13 bases between. Germline V lookup: CDR1 SQVTM, CDR2 ANQGSEA.

This clonotype was observed many times. The rearrangement uses TRBV11-3 and TRBJ2-6; TRBD1 matches at 7 bases. The CDR3 contains 17 residues. Trimming removed 5 bases from V and 4 bases from J; junction bases left unmatched: 11. Germline V lookup: CDR1 SGHNT, CDR2 YENEEA. The CDR3 DNA sequence: TGTGCCAGCAGCCTAATGCGATGGGGACAGGGGGCCAACGTCCTGACTTTC. It is translated as CASSLMRWGQGANVLTF.

This clonotype was seen many times. At one end the junction does not follow the germline gene, possibly because of a read error. This rearrangement joins TRBV2 to TRBJ1-5, with D perhaps matching TRBD1 (6 bases). The CDR3 has 15 residues. Germline-derived CDR1 and CDR2 are SNHLY and FYNNEI. The CDR3 here is CASSEEGTPNQPQHF. The CDR3 bases are TGTGCCAGCAGCGAAGAGGGGACACCAAATCAGCCCCAGCATTTT.

This clonotype has more than one count but fewer than ten. The chain couples TRBV20-1 to TRBJ1-5; D might be TRBD1 (5 bases). Germline values: CDR1 DFQATT, CDR2 SNEGSKA (reference sequence). This CDR3 has 13 residues. V was pared by 5 bases and J by 7 bases, with 15 bases between. Here the CDR3 reads CSALDQDNQPQHF. CDR3 coding DNA: TGCAGTGCTTTAGACCAGGACAACCAGCCCCAGCATTTT.

This clonotype was observed at least ten times. The chain has TRBV28 and TRBJ1-3; D is unresolved. This CDR3 is 14 amino acids long. Germline-derived CDR1 and CDR2 are MDHEN and SYDVKM. V lost 6 bases to trimming and J lost 7 bases, with 16 bases between them. The chain's CDR3 is CASRPGNIGNTIYF. The CDR3 bases are TGTGCCAGCAGACCGGGTAATATCGGGAACACCATATATTTT.

The sample holds many counts of this clonotype. The chain links TRBV28 to TRBJ1-3; 7 bases align to TRBD1. J lost 4 bases, V lost 5 bases, and 11 bases had no gene match. The V gene's germline CDR1 is MDHEN and CDR2 SYDVKM. The CDR3 consists of 16 residues. The CDR3 here is CASSSPGQAGGNTIYF. DNA for the CDR3: TGTGCCAGCAGTAGCCCCGGACAGGCTGGGGGAAACACCATATATTTT. Based on the CDR3 plus reference TRBV28 and TRBJ1-3, the full variable domain is DVKVTQSSRYLVKRTGEKVFLECVQDMDHENMFWYRQDPGLGLRLIYFSYDVKMKEKGDIPEGYSVSREKKERFSLILESASTNQTSMYLCASSSPGQAGGNTIYFGEGSWLTVV.

At least ten counts were recorded for this clonotype. V usage is TRBV12-3 or TRBV12-4 and J usage is TRBJ2-1; 12 nucleotides agree with TRBD2. V lost 6 bases, J lost 9 bases, and 6 bases stayed unmatched. CDR3 length: 14 amino acids. CDR3 in amino acids: CASRGLAGPTEQFF. The CDR3 DNA reads TGTGCCAGCAGGGGACTAGCGGGCCCGACTGAGCAGTTCTTC.

This clonotype was found many times. This chain uses TRBV18 with TRBJ2-2; D is unresolved. The CDR3 sequence is 13 residues long. Per the germline V gene, CDR1 is KGHSH and CDR2 is LQKENI. Trimming took 3 bases from V and 8 from J, leaving 10 bases between them. This CDR3 reads CASSPQGEGELFF. The DNA for the CDR3 is TGTGCCAGCTCACCCCAAGGAGAAGGGGAGCTGTTTTTT.

This clonotype was seen only a few times. The chain employs TRBV6-1 and TRBJ1-2; D unclear. Germline assignment: CDR1 MNHNS and CDR2 SASEGT. This CDR3 contains 15 residues. The V gene lost 5 bases and the J gene lost 2 bases, with 15 bases spanning the gap. The CDR3, as DNA: TGTGCCAGCAGTCTGAACCCTACGGGGAACTATGGCTACACCTTC. It is translated as CASSLNPTGNYGYTF.

The rearrangement joins TRBV20-1 to TRBJ2-1, with 8 bases aligning to TRBD2. The germline V gene has CDR1 DFQATT and CDR2 SNEGSKA (reference sequence). V lost 5 bases to trimming and J lost 0 bases; unmatched junction nucleotides: 6. The CDR3 totals 15 residues. CDR3 nucleotide sequence: TGCAGTGCTGGTAGCGGGATGAGCTCCTACAATGAGCAGTTCTTC. Encoded protein: CSAGSGMSSYNEQFF.

This clonotype was found many times. The V gene is TRBV3-1, the J gene TRBJ2-3, with D possibly matching TRBD1 (6 bases). Germline CDR1 and CDR2: LGHDT and YNNKEL (reference sequence). The CDR3 has 15 residues. Trimming took 1 base from V and 2 from J, leaving 10 bases between them. Here the CDR3 reads CASSQAQGHTDTQYF. Written as DNA, the CDR3 is TGTGCCAGCAGCCAAGCACAGGGCCACACAGATACGCAGTATTTT.

This clonotype appeared a few times. The chain couples TRBV29-1 to TRBJ1-1, with D unclear. Germline V CDR1 and CDR2: SQVTM, ANQGSEA. V lost 1 base and J lost 0, with 9 bases in between. The CDR3 covers 14 residues. DNA for the CDR3: TGCAGCGTTGAAGGTCCGAGGATGAACACTGAAGCTTTCTTT. It is translated as CSVEGPRMNTEAFF.

This clonotype was counted ten times or more. The chain employs TRBV28 and TRBJ2-5, with 7 bases identical to TRBD2. Looked up from germline, CDR1 is MDHEN and CDR2 is SYDVKM. The CDR3 totals 17 residues. With 6 bases clipped from V and 1 base from J, the junction kept 14 bases outside the gene matches. CDR3 residues: CASSRYGRGMGQETQYF. The CDR3 bases are TGTGCCAGCAGCCGATACGGGCGGGGGATGGGCCAAGAGACCCAGTACTTC.

This clonotype was observed at least ten times. The V gene is TRBV30, the J gene TRBJ2-5, with unresolved D. The V end lost 1 base, the J end lost 3 bases, and 6 bases lay between the germline ends. This CDR3 region has 12 residues. CDR1 and CDR2 (germline): GTSNPN, SVGIG (reference sequence). The CDR3 nucleotides are TGTGCCTGGAGTGGACAAAAAGAGACCCAGTACTTC. It yields the protein CAWSGQKETQYF.

There are many counts of this clonotype. The chain couples TRBV7-2 to TRBJ1-4; 7 bases fit TRBD1. The CDR3 extends over 16 amino acids. With 5 bases clipped from V and 2 bases from J, the junction kept 8 bases outside the gene matches. CDR1 and CDR2 from the germline V gene are SGHTA and FQGNSA. CDR3 in amino acids: CASSRTGDPTNEKLFF. CDR3 DNA: TGTGCCAGCAGCCGTACAGGGGACCCGACTAATGAAAAACTGTTTTTT.

This clonotype was found a few times. The chain links TRBV5-6 to TRBJ1-5; D remains unclear. Germline V CDR1 and CDR2: SGHDT, YYEEEE. There are 13 residues in the CDR3. V was trimmed by 8 bases and J by 5 bases, leaving 14 bases between them. CDR3 protein: CASHAPGDQPQHF. In DNA, the CDR3 is TGTGCCAGTCACGCCCCGGGCGATCAGCCCCAGCATTTT.

V and J are TRBV20-1 and TRBJ2-2, with D perhaps matching TRBD2 (6 bases). This CDR3 comprises 14 residues. Per germline, CDR1 DFQATT and CDR2 SNEGSKA (reference sequence). Deletions cut 3 bases from V and 5 bases from J, with 13 bases between. CDR3 in DNA: TGCAGTGCTAGTTCGTCAGGAGGGACCGGGGAGCTGTTTTTT. Amino acids: CSASSSGGTGELFF.

The chain recombines TRBV2 with TRBJ2-1, with 8 bases fitting TRBD2. This CDR3 is 15 amino acids long. From germline, CDR1 is SNHLY and CDR2 FYNNEI. J gave up 6 bases and V 4 bases, and 8 bases lay outside the gene matches. CDR3 sequence: CASSGQAGALNEQFF. The CDR3 DNA sequence: TGTGCCAGCAGTGGCCAAGCGGGAGCTCTCAATGAGCAGTTCTTC. The full variable domain, completed using reference TRBV2 and TRBJ2-1, is EPEVTQTPSHQVTQMGQEVILRCVPISNHLYFYWYRQILGQKVEFLVSFYNNEISEKSEIFDDQFSVERPDGSNFTLKIRSTKLEDSAMYFCASSGQAGALNEQFFGPGTRLTVL.

There are a few counts of this clonotype. V usage is TRBV30 and J usage is TRBJ1-1, with 9 bases aligning to TRBD1. Per the germline V gene, CDR1 is GTSNPN and CDR2 is SVGIG (reference sequence). The CDR3 consists of 11 residues. The DNA of the CDR3 is TGTGCTAACCACAGGGGGCTGGAAGCTTTCTTT. This codes for CANHRGLEAFF.

The sample holds many counts of this clonotype. This rearrangement joins TRBV10-3 to TRBJ2-5; weak D call: TRBD2 (6 bases). Germline-derived CDR1 and CDR2 are ENHRY and SYGVKD. With 6 bases removed from V and 5 bases from J, the gap between germline ends came to 13 bases. This CDR3 is built from 13 residues. This CDR3 reads CAIRTGGSETQYF. The CDR3 DNA reads TGTGCCATCAGGACCGGGGGATCGGAGACCCAGTACTTC.

This clonotype was counted ten times or more. The DNA for the CDR3 is TGCAGTGCTAGGCCTTCTAGCGGGAGTTACTATGAGCAGTTCTTC. Its translation is CSARPSSGSYYEQFF. The V and J genes are TRBV20-1 and TRBJ2-1; 10 positions match TRBD2. This CDR3 region has 15 residues. Losses at the gene ends were 3 bases for V and 8 bases for J; bases not matched to a gene: 10. Germline V gives CDR1 DFQATT, CDR2 SNEGSKA (reference sequence).

This clonotype was seen a single time. The junction departs from germline at one end; a sequencing error may be responsible. V is TRBV18 and J is TRBJ1-5, with 7 positions matching TRBD1. The CDR3 has 15 amino acids. Germline-derived CDR1 and CDR2 are KGHSH and LQKENI. The CDR3 DNA follows: TGTGCCAGCTCTACAGACAGGGTGAGCAATCAGCCCCACCATTTT. Its protein is CASSTDRVSNQPHHF.

This clonotype was recorded at least ten times. V is TRBV27 and J is TRBJ2-2; TRBD2 matches 10 bases. The length of the CDR3 is 17 residues. In germline, CDR1 is MNHEY, CDR2 SMNVEV (reference sequence). The trim removed 5 bases at V and 7 bases at J, leaving 13 bases unmatched. This CDR3 reads CASSRRRLAGEHGELFF. CDR3 DNA sequence: TGTGCCAGCAGTCGGCGGAGGCTAGCGGGAGAGCACGGGGAGCTGTTTTTT.

This clonotype was observed a handful of times. The chain combines TRBV2 with TRBJ2-5; either TRBD1 or TRBD2 may supply D (5 bases each). This CDR3 comprises 14 residues. Looked up from germline, CDR1 is SNHLY and CDR2 is FYNNEI. V was cut by 4 bases and J by 7 bases, with 16 bases left in between. CDR3 in amino acids: CASSVIRGEGTQYF. DNA for the CDR3: TGTGCCAGCAGTGTGATCAGAGGGGAAGGGACCCAGTACTTC.

On this clonotype itself: A much larger clone is a single base away; this may be a read error. Here the CDR3 reads CASSLGGPSPQHF. The CDR3 nucleotides are TGTGCCAGCAGTTTAGGAGGCCCCAGCCCCCAGCATTTT. The chain combines TRBV12-3 or TRBV12-4 with TRBJ1-5, with D unclear. The CDR3 runs 13 residues. V gave up 1 base and J gave up 10 bases, with 11 bases separating them.

As DNA, the CDR3 is TGTGCCAGCAGCCCGACAGATTTCTATGGCTACACCTTC. It translates to CASSPTDFYGYTF. The V call is TRBV5-4, the J call TRBJ1-2; the D gene is possibly TRBD1 (5 bases). Looked up from germline, CDR1 is SGHNT and CDR2 is YYREEE (reference sequence). V lost 4 bases, J lost 4 bases, and 11 bases lay in between. CDR3 length equals 13 residues.

This clonotype was seen at least ten times. The chain has TRBV6-1 and TRBJ1-1, with D possibly matching TRBD1 (5 bases). The ends were cut back, 6 bases at V and 1 base at J, with 15 bases in the middle. The CDR3 is made up of 15 amino acids. Germline V CDR1 and CDR2: MNHNS, SASEGT. The CDR3 nucleotides are TGTGCCAGCAGCTGGACCCGGGGCCCGAACACTGAAGCTTTCTTT. Translated, it gives CASSWTRGPNTEAFF.

Concerning this clonotype: A much larger clone differs by one base, so this may be a read error. The rearrangement joins TRBV5-5 to TRBJ1-1; 12 bases match TRBD1. This CDR3 is built from 17 residues. Germline-derived CDR1 and CDR2 are SGHKS and YYEKEE (reference sequence). DNA for the CDR3: TGTGCCAGCAGCCATAGGGACAGGGGGCGAGGGAACACTGAAGTTTTCTTT. It specifies CASSHRDRGRGNTEVFF.

This sequence joins TRBV5-6 and TRBJ2-7, with unresolved D. This CDR3 spans 13 amino acids. Trimming pared 2 bases from V and 6 bases from J, leaving 12 bases between. Per the germline V gene, CDR1 is SGHDT and CDR2 is YYEEEE. The CDR3 nucleotides read TGTGCCAGCAGCTTTGGGGTTCTCGCCGAGCAGTACTTC. Residues: CASSFGVLAEQYF. Together with reference TRBV5-6 and TRBJ2-7, the CDR3 gives the full variable domain: DAGVTQSPTHLIKTRGQQVTLRCSPKSGHDTVSWYQQALGQGPQFIFQYYEEEERQRGNFPDRFSGHQFPNYSSELNVNALLLGDSALYLCASSFGVLAEQYFGPGTRLTVT.

This clonotype has ten or more counts. The rearrangement uses TRBV20-1 and TRBJ2-3; D ambiguous. Deletions cut 2 bases from V and 4 bases from J, with 16 bases between. CDR3 length: 15 residues. Germline V gene sequence: CDR1 DFQATT, CDR2 SNEGSKA (reference sequence). The DNA for the CDR3 is TGCAGTGCTAGACTCTACCTGGGGTGGGCAGATACGCAGTATTTT. As protein: CSARLYLGWADTQYF.

This clonotype was detected many times. This chain uses TRBV10-3 with TRBJ1-5; 7 bases align to TRBD1. V lost 5 bases and J lost 3; bases outside the gene matches: 4. The CDR3 has 14 amino acids. Germline lookup yields CDR1 ENHRY and CDR2 SYGVKD. This CDR3 is CAISPDRANQPQHF. The CDR3 region has the DNA TGTGCCATCAGTCCCGACAGGGCCAATCAGCCCCAGCATTTT.

With regard to this clonotype: A much larger clone differs from this one at a single base, so this may be a read error. This rearrangement joins TRBV10-3 to TRBJ1-6, with a possible D match to TRBD1 (5 bases). Germline CDR1 reads ENHRY; CDR2 reads SYGVKD. CDR3 size: 14 residues. V was cut by 3 bases and J by 11 bases, with 14 bases left in between. CDR3 DNA sequence: TGTGCCATCAGTGATGGCAGGGAATATGCACCCCTCCACTTT. Translating it yields CAISDGREYAPLHF.